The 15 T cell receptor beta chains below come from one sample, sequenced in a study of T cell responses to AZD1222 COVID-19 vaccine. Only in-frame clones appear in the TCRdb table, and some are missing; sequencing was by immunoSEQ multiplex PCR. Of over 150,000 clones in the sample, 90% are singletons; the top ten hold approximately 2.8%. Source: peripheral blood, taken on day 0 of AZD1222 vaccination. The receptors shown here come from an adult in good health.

CDR3 protein: CASSVARAPVTEAFF. In DNA form, the CDR3 reads TGTGCCAGCAGCGTAGCCAGGGCACCTGTCACTGAAGCTTTCTTT. The rearrangement links TRBV9 to TRBJ1-1; tentatively, D is TRBD1 (5 bases). Per the germline V gene, CDR1 is SGDLS and CDR2 is YYNGEE. V was pared by 0 bases and J by 4 bases, with 13 bases between. This CDR3 comprises 15 residues.

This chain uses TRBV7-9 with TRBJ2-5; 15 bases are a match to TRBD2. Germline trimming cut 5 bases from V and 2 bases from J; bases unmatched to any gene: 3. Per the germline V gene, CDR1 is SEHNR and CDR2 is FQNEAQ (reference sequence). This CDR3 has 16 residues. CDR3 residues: CASSPGTSGGQETQYF. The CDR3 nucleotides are TGTGCCAGCAGCCCCGGGACTAGCGGGGGGCAAGAGACCCAGTACTTC. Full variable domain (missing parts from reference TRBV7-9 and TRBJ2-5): DTGVSQNPRHKITKRGQNVTFRCDPISEHNRLYWYRQTLGQGPEFLTYFQNEAQLEKSRLLSDRFSAERPKGSFSTLEIQRTEQGDSAMYLCASSPGTSGGQETQYFGPGTRLLVL.

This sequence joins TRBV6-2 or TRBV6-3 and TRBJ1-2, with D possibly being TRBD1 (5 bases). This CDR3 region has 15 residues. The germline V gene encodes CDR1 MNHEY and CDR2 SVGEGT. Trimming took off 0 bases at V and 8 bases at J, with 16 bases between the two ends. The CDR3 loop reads CASSYSRGGTEGYTF. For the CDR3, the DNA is TGTGCCAGCAGTTACTCGAGGGGAGGAACGGAAGGCTACACCTTC.

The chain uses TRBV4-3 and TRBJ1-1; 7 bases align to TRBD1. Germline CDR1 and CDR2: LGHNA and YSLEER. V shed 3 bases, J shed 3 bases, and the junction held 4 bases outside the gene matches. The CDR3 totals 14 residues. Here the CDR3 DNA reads TGCGCCAGCAGCCAGGACAGGATGGACACTGAAGCTTTCTTT. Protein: CASSQDRMDTEAFF.

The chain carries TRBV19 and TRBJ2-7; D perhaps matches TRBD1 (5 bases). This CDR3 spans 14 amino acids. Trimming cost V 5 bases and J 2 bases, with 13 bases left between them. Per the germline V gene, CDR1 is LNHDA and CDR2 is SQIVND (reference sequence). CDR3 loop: CASSRDSNTYEQYF. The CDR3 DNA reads TGTGCCAGTAGTCGAGACAGTAATACCTACGAGCAGTACTTC.

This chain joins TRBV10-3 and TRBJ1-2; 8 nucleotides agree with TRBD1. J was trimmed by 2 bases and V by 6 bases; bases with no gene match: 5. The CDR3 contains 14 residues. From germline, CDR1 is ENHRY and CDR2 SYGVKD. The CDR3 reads CAIRPGQENYGYTF. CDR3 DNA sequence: TGTGCCATCAGACCGGGACAGGAGAACTATGGCTACACCTTC.

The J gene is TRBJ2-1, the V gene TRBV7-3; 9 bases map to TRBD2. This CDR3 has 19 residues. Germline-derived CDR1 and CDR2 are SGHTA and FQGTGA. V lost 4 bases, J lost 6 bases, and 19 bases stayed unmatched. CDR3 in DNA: TGTGCCAGCAGCTCCCCCGGGCGGGGGGGCCGAGGTAGGGGCAATGAGCAGTTCTTC. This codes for CASSSPGRGGRGRGNEQFF.

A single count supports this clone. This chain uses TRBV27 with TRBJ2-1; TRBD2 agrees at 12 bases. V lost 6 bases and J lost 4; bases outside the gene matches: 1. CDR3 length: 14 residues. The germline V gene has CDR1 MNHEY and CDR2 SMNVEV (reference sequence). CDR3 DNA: TGTGCCAGCAGCCTAGCGGGGGGGTACAATGAGCAGTTCTTC. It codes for CASSLAGGYNEQFF.

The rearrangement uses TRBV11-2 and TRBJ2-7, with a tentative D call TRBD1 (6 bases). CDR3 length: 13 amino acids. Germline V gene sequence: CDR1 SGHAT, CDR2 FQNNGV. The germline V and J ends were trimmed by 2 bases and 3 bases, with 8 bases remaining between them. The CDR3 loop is CASSLQGYYEQYF. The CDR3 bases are TGTGCCAGCAGCTTACAGGGGTACTACGAGCAGTACTTC.

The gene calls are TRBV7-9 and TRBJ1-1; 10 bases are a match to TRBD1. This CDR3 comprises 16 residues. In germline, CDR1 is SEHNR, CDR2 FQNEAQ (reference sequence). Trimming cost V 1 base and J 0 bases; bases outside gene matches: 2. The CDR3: CASSLGQGALNTEAFF. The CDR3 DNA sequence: TGTGCCAGCAGCTTAGGACAGGGGGCCCTGAACACTGAAGCTTTCTTT.

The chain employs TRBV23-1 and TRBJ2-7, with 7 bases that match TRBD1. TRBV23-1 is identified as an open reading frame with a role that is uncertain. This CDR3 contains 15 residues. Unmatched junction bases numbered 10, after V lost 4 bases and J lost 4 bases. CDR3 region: CASSPPGQRTYEQYF. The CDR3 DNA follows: TGCGCCAGCAGTCCGCCGGGACAGAGAACATACGAGCAGTACTTC.

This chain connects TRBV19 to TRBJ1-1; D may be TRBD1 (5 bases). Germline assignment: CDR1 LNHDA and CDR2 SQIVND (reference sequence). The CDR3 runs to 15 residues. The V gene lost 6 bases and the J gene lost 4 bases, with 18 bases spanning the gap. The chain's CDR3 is CASSSPLLGGTEAFF. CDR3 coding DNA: TGTGCCAGTAGCTCCCCATTACTCGGGGGCACTGAAGCTTTCTTT.

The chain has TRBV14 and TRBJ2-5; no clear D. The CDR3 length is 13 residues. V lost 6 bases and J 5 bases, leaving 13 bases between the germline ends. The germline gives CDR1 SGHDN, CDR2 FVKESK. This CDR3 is CASRAEVTETQYF. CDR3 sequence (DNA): TGTGCCAGCAGGGCCGAGGTGACGGAGACCCAGTACTTC. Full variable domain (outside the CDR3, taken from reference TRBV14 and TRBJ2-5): EAGVTQFPSHSVIEKGQTVTLRCDPISGHDNLYWYRRVMGKEIKFLLHFVKESKQDESGMPNNRFLAERTGGTYSTLKVQPAELEDSGVYFCASRAEVTETQYFGPGTRLLVL.

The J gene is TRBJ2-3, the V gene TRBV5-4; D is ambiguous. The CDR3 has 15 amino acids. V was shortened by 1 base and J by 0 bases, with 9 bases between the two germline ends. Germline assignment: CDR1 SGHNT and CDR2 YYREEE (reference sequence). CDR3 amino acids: CASSLKLVSTDTQYF. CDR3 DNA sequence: TGTGCCAGCAGCTTGAAGCTAGTAAGCACAGATACGCAGTATTTT.

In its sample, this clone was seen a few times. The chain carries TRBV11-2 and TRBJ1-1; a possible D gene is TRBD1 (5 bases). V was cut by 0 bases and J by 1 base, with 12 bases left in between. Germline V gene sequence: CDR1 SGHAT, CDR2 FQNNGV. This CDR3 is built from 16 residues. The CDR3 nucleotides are TGTGCCAGCAGCTTAGATTGGGGGAACAGGAACACTGAAGCTTTCTTT. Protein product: CASSLDWGNRNTEAFF.